This T cell receptor (beta chain) comes out of a study of blood T cells in healthy people across ages. General study findings and limits: Long-lived donors had more naive CD4+ cells and higher diversity than aged donors. Reliance upon unsorted PBMCs precluded definitive naive versus antigen-experienced comparison.

From germline, CDR1 is MNHEY and CDR2 SMNVEV (reference sequence). This CDR3 is built from 13 residues. Trimming pared 3 bases from V and 3 bases from J, leaving 8 bases between. A second PCR, run for about 6 to 11 cycles, used a sample-barcoded 5' primer plus a J-beta primer mix. TCRdb processed the 5' RACE reads anew with MiXCR; each CDR3 protein has one entry. This table has about 1.5 million distinct CDR3 sequences, around 40% appearing once. Concerning this clonotype itself: No antigen is known for it.

The TCR comes from a woman under 30 in good health. Sequenced material: blood. The J gene is TRBJ1-2, the V gene TRBV27; D possibly corresponds to TRBD1 (5 bases). The CDR3 loop reads CASSFQGYYGYTF. In DNA form, the CDR3 reads TGTGCCAGCAGTTTCCAGGGTTACTATGGCTACACCTTC.